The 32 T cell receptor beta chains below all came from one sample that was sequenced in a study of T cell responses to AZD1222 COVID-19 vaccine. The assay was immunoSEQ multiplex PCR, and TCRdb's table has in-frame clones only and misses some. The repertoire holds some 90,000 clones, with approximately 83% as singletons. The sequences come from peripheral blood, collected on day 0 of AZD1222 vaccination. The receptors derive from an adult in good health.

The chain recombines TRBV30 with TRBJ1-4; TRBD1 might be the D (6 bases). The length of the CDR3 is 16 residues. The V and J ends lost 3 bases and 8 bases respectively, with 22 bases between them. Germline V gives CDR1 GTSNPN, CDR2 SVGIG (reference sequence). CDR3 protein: CAWSVRGTGPREKLFF. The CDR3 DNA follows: TGTGCCTGGAGCGTACGGGGCACAGGGCCTAGGGAAAAACTGTTTTTT.

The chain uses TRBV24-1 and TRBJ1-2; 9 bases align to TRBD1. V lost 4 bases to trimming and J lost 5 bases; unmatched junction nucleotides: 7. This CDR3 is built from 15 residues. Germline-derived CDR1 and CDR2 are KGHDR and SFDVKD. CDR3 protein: CATSDPPGQGYGYTF. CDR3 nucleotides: TGTGCCACCAGTGACCCGCCGGGACAGGGTTATGGCTACACCTTC.

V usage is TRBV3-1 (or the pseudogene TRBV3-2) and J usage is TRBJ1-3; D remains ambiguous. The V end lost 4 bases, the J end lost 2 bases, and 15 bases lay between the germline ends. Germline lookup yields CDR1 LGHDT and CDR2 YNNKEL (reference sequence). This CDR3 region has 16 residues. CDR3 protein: CASSRRGEEAGNTIYF. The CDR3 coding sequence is TGTGCCAGCAGCCGGCGGGGTGAGGAAGCTGGAAACACCATATATTTT.

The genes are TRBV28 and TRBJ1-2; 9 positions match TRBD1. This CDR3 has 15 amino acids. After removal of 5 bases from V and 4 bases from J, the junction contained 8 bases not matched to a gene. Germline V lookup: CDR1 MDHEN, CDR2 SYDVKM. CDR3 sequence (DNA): TGTGCCAGCAGTCCCCGGGACAGGGCGTCCTATGGCTACACCTTC. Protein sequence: CASSPRDRASYGYTF.

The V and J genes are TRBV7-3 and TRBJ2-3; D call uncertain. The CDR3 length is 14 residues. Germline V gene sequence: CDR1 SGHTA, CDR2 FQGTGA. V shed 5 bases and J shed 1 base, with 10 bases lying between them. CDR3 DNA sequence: TGTGCCAGCAGCGCCCGTGGAGGCACAGATACGCAGTATTTT. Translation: CASSARGGTDTQYF. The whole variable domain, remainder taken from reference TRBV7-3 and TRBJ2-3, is GAGVSQTPSNKVTEKGKYVELRCDPISGHTALYWYRQSLGQGPEFLIYFQGTGAADDSGLPNDRFFAVRPEGSVSTLKIQRTERGDSAVYLCASSARGGTDTQYFGPGTRLTVL.

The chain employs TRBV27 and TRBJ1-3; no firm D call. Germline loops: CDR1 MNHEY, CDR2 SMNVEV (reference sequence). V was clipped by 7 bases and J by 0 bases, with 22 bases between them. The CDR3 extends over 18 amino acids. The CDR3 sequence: CASTTFIRAPRSGNTIYF. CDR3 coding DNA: TGTGCCAGCACCACATTCATCCGGGCTCCCCGCTCTGGAAACACCATATATTTT.

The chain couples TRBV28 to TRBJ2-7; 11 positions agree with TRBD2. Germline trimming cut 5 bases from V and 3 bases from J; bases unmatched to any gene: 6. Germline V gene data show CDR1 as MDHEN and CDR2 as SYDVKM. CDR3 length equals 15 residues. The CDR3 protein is CASSVAGGPRYEQYF. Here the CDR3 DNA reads TGTGCCAGCAGTGTAGCGGGAGGGCCGCGCTACGAGCAGTACTTC.

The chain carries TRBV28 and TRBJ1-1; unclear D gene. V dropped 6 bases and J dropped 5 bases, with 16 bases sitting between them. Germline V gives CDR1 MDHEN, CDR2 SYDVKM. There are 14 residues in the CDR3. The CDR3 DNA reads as TGTGCCAGCAGCCGACGTAGGTGGCAAACTGAAGCTTTCTTT. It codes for CASSRRRWQTEAFF.

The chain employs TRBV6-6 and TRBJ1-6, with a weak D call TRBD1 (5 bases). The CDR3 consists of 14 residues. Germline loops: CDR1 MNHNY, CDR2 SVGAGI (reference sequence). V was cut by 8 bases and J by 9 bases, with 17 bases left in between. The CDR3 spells CASGSAQGRSPLHF. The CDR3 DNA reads TGTGCCAGCGGTAGTGCGCAGGGACGTTCACCCCTCCACTTT.

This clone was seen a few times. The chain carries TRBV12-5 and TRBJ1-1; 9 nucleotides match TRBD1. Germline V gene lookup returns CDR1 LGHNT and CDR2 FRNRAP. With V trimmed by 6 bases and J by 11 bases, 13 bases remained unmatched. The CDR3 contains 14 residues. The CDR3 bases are TGTGCTAGTGGCCCGAACTCACAGGGGGCGGGGGCTTTCTTT. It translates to CASGPNSQGAGAFF.

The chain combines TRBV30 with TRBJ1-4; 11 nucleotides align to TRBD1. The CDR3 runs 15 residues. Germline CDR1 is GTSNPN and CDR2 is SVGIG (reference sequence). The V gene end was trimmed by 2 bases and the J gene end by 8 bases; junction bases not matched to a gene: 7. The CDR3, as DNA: TGTGCCTGGAGTCTTCAGGACAGGGGGCAGGAAAAACTGTTTTTT. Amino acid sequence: CAWSLQDRGQEKLFF.

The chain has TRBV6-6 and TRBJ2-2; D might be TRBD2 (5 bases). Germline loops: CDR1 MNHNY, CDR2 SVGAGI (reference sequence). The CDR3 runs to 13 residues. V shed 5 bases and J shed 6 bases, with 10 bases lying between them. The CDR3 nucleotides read TGTGCCAGCAGTCTGATGGGAGCCGGGGAGCTGTTTTTT. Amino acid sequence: CASSLMGAGELFF.

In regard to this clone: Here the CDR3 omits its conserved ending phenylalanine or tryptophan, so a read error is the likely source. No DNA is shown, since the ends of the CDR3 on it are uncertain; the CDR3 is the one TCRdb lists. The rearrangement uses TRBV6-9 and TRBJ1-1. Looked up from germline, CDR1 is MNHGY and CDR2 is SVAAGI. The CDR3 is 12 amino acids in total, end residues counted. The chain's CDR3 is CASSYSRGIMGI.

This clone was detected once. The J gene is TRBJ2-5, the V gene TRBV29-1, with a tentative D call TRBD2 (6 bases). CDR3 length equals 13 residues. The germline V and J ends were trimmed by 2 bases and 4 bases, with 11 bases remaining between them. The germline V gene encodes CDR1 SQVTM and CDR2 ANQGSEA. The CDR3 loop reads CSVESPGRETQYF. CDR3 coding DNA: TGCAGCGTTGAAAGCCCCGGGAGAGAGACCCAGTACTTC.

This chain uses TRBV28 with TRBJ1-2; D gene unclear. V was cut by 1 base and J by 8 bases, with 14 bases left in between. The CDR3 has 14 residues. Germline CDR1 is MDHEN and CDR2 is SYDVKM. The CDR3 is CASSLSGLTGGYTF. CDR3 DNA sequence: TGTGCCAGCAGTTTATCCGGGCTGACTGGGGGCTACACCTTC.

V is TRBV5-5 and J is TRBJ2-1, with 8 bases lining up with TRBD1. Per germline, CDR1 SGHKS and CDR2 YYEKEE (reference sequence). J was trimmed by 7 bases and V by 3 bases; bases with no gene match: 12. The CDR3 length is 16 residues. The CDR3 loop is CASSSRQGTHVNEQFF. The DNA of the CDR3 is TGTGCCAGCAGCTCAAGACAGGGGACCCATGTAAATGAGCAGTTCTTC.

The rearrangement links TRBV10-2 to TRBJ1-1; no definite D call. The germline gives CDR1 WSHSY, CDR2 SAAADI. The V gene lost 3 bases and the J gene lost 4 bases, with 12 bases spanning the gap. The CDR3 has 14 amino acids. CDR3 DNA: TGCGCCAGCAGTGACAGTCGGCTCTCCACTGAAGCTTTCTTT. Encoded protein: CASSDSRLSTEAFF.

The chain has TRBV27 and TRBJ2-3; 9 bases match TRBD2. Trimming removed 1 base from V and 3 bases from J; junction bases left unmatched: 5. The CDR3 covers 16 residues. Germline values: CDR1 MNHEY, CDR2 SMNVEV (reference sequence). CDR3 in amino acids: CASSLFGLAGTDTQYF. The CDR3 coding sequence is TGTGCCAGCAGTTTATTTGGTCTAGCGGGAACAGATACGCAGTATTTT.

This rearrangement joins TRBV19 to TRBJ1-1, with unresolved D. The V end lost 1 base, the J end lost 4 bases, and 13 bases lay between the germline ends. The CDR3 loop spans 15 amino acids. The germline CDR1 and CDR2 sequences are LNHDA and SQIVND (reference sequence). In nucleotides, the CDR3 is TGTGCCAGTAGTATAGCGGCAGGCCATGGCACTGAAGCTTTCTTT. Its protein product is CASSIAAGHGTEAFF.

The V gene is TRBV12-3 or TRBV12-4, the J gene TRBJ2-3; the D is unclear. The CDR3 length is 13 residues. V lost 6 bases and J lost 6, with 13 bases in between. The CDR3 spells CASSLGLGDTQYF. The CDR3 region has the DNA TGTGCCAGCAGCCTGGGCCTCGGGGATACGCAGTATTTT.

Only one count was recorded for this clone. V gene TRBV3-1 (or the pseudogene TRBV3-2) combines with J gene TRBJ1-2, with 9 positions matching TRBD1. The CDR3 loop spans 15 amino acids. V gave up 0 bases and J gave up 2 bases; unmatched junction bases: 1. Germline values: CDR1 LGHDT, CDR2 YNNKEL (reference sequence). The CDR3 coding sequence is TGTGCCAGCAGCCAAGACGGGACAGGGAACTATGGCTACACCTTC. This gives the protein CASSQDGTGNYGYTF.

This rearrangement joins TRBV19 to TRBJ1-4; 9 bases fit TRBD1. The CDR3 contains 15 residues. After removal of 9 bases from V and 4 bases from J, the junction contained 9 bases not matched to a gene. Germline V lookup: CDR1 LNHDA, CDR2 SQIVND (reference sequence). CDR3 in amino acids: CASIPGQGVNEKLFF. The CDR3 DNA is TGTGCCAGCATTCCGGGACAGGGCGTTAATGAAAAACTGTTTTTT.

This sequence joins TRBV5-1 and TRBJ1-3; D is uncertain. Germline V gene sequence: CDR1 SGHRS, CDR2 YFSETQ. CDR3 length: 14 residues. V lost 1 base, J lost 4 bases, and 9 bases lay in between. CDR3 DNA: TGCGCCAGCAGCTTGACCGCCGACGGAAACACCATATATTTT. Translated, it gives CASSLTADGNTIYF.

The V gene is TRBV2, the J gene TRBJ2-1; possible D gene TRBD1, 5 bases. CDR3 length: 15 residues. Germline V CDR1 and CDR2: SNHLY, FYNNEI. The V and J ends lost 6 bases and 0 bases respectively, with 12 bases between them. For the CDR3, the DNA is TGTGCCAGCAGGGAGACAGTCTCCTCCTACAATGAGCAGTTCTTC. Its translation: CASRETVSSYNEQFF.

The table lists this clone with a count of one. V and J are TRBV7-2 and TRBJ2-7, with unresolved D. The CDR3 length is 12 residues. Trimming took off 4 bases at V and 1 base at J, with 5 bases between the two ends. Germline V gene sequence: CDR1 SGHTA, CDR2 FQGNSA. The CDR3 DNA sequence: TGTGCCAGCAGCTCCAATTCCTACGAGCAGTACTTC. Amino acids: CASSSNSYEQYF.

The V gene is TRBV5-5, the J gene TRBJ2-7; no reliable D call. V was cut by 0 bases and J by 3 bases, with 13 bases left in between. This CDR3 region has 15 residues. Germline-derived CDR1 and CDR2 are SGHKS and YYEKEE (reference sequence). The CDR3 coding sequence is TGTGCCAGCAGCTTGGGGACGGGCCCACTCTACGAGCAGTACTTC. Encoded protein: CASSLGTGPLYEQYF.

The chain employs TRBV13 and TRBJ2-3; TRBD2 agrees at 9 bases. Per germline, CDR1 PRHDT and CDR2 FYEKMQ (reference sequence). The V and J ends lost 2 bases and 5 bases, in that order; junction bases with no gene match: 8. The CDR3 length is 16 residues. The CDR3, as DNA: TGTGCCAGCAGCTTAAGTCCCCTAGCGGGGAAAGATACGCAGTATTTT. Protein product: CASSLSPLAGKDTQYF.

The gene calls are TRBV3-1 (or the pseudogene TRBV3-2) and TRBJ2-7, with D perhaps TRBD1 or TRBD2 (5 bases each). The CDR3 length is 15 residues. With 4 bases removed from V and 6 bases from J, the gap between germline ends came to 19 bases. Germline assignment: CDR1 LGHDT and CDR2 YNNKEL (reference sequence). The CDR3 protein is CASSRDGTGTFEQYF. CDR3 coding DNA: TGTGCCAGCAGCCGAGACGGGACCGGTACATTCGAGCAGTACTTC.

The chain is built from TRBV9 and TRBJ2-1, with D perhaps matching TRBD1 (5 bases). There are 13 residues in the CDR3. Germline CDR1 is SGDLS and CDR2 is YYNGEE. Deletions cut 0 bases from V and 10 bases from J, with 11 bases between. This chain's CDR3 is CASSVGDRTEQFF. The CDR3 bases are TGTGCCAGCAGCGTAGGTGATAGGACAGAGCAGTTCTTC.

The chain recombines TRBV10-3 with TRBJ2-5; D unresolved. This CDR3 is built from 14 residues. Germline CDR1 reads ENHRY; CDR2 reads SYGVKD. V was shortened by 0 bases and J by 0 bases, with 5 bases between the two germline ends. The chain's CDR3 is CAISESGYQETQYF. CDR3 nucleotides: TGTGCCATCAGTGAGTCTGGGTACCAAGAGACCCAGTACTTC.

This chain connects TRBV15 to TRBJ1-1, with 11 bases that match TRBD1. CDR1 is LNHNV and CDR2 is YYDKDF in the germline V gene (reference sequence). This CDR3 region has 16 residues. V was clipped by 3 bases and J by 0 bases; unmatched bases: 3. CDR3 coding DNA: TGTGCCACCAGCAGGGACAGGGGGCGCCTGAACACTGAAGCTTTCTTT. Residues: CATSRDRGRLNTEAFF.

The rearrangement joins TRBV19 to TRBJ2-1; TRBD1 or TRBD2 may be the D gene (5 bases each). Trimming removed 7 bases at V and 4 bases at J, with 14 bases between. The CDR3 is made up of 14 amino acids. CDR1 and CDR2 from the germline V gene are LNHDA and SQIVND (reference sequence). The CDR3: CASKGLARYNEQFF. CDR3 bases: TGTGCCAGTAAGGGGCTAGCTAGGTACAATGAGCAGTTCTTC.